This T cell receptor (beta chain) derives from a study of blood T cell repertoires in COVID-19. Study background: Acute and convalescent COVID-19 samples came from the United States, Italy and Spain.

Using immunoSEQ multiplex PCR, the repertoire was profiled, and TCRdb retains in-frame clones only, with some absent. The repertoire includes some 130,000 clones, just over 85% of them detected once, and less than 4.5% sits in the top ten. Sequences were obtained from PBMCs or T cells enriched from blood (not recorded which). The sequence came from a man aged 50 or older who had recovered from COVID-19.

CDR3 sequence: CASSQSPDLAIYEQYF. The CDR3 DNA reads TGCGCCAGCAGCCAAAGCCCGGACCTAGCGATTTACGAGCAGTACTTC. This chain connects TRBV4-3 to TRBJ2-7, with TRBD2 as a possible D gene (6 bases). This CDR3 comprises 16 residues. The V gene's germline CDR1 is LGHNA and CDR2 YSLEER. V was shortened by 2 bases and J by 4 bases, with 18 bases between the two germline ends.